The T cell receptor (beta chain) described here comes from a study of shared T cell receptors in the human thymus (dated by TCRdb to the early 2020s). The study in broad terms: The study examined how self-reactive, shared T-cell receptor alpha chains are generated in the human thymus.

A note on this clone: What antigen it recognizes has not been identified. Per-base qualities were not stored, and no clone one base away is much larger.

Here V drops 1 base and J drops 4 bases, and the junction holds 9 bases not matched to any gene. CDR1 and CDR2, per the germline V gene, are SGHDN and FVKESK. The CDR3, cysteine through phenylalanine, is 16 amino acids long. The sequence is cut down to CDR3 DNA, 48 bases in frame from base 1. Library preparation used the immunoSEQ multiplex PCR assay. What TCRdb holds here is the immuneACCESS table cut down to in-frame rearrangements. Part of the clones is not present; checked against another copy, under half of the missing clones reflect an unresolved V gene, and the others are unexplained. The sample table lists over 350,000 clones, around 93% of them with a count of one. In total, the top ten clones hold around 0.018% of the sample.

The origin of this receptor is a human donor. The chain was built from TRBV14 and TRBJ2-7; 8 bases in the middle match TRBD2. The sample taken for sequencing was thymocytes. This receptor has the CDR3 CASSQVAGRERYEQYF. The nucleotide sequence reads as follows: TGTGCCAGCAGCCAAGTAGCGGGGCGGGAGAGGTACGAGCAGTACTTC.